This T cell receptor (beta chain) is from a study of cytomegalovirus exposure and HLA in healthy donors (dated by TCRdb to about 2017). Regarding the research as a whole: In an earlier analysis of some 610 of the donors, about 270 Gb of sequence data and roughly 100 million unique TCR beta sequences from 150 million to 200 million T cells were reported. Roughly 300 gigabases of sequencing data and around 80 million unique TCR sequences made up an early release that covered some 640 HLA-typed donors. Among the roughly 400 genotyped donors, approximately 77% belonged to the genetic ancestry cluster associated with self-reported Caucasian donors. The aim of the study was to test whether cataloging public T cell receptors could identify signatures of past pathogen exposure. Using immunosequencing, the study profiled T cell repertoires from about 620 subjects and related those repertoires to cytomegalovirus serostatus. A separate validation cohort of 90 to 150 different subjects was used in addition to the approximately 700-subject first cohort. To predict cytomegalovirus infection status, the study combined high-throughput TCR immunosequencing, statistical association of individual TCRs with disease status, and machine learning. A later analysis re-analyzed previously published TCR beta repertoires from 500 to 700 donors and added high-resolution HLA genotyping to study TCR occurrence patterns. The later analysis used no new phenotypic data to find candidate immune exposures, relying instead on TCR beta sequences and their occurrence across donors. An earlier analysis of several hundred of the donors used high-throughput TCR beta sequencing to judge whether each TCR beta V gene segment behaved as functional or pseudogenic. Alongside the repertoire data, information on donor age, sex, ethnicity and CMV serostatus was compiled. In a later genetic analysis, genome-wide SNP genotypes for about three fifths of the roughly 670 donors were used, and that subset was treated as a discovery cohort. All discovery cohort repertoires had been generated using a single sequencing platform. Class I and class II HLA loci were covered by the typing at four-digit resolution. The number of donors typed differed by locus, with about 629-630 for A, B, C, DRB1 and DQB1, roughly 550 for DQA1, 606 for DPA1, and approximately 470 for DPB1. Four or five DR-DQ haplotypes were treated as single units for association and clustering because of strong linkage in the cohort. On average, roughly 200,000 unique TCR beta nucleotide sequences were sequenced per donor among several hundred genotyped donors of the cohort, with approximately 18% of those sequences being non-productive. General study outcomes and caveats: According to a later analysis, parvovirus B19, influenza, CMV and Epstein-Barr virus appeared linked to several top co-occurrence clusters. A further reported finding was that TCR beta sequences accurately predicted the HLA-A and HLA-B alleles for most subjects in the first cohort. Compared with equally common non-associated chains, HLA-associated TCR beta chains in a later analysis were more clonally expanded and had lower generation probabilities. A later genetic analysis reported fewer N-insertions in productive TCRs among donors in an Asian-associated ancestry cluster than the approximately 670-donor mean. The cohort was sequenced for TCR beta chains only, and without alpha or paired-chain data the features that could be detected were limited. HLA typing was unavailable for some donors at each locus, so association tests used only the typed subset. Assigning TCR associations to individual alleles was difficult when HLA alleles, especially DR and DQ, strongly co-occurred. It was suggested by the authors that the approach could potentially be generalized to other disease states and immunological phenotypes. Linkage disequilibrium might explain the correlated functional status among segregating V segments, but an unknown experimental factor could not be ruled out. A later analysis found that most CMV-associated TCR beta chains appeared HLA-restricted, with HLA associations seemingly driven largely by CMV exposure. The earlier analysis of approximately 590 of the donors excluded 15 to 20 rarely observed V segments, including chromosome 9 orphons, because counts were too low. The sequencing pipeline was judged likely to have produced a cluster of highly shared sequence variants as a technical artifact. The 87-base-pair reads could not distinguish some IMGT-functional V segments, including TRBV6-2 and TRBV6-3, so those segments were excluded. Presence/absence analyses assumed roughly uniform sequencing depth across donors, an assumption that may not hold. Three of the identified cytomegalovirus-associated TCR beta chains were confirmed in vitro to be specific for cytomegalovirus antigens. The study listed 150 to 200 TCR beta chains as associated with cytomegalovirus. The only immune exposure information available for the cohort was CMV serostatus. An earlier analysis of approximately 540 of the donors showed that most TCR beta V segments appeared in productive rearrangements either about 87% or about 30% of the time, which broadly matched IMGT annotations. In both the original and validation cohorts, the classifier was reported to diagnose cytomegalovirus status with high specificity and sensitivity. In a later analysis, the rate of TCR association differed among HLA loci, with DRB1 alleles having the most associated TCRs and HLA-C alleles having the fewest. In a later analysis, more than 15,000 TCR beta sequences were associated with specific HLA alleles at a false discovery rate of 0.05. Across donors, most TCR sequences were observed very rarely, whereas some public TCRs were present in many individuals. V-gene and J-gene trimming of TCR beta chains was associated with a missense DCLRE1C variant in a later genetic analysis, and the association was replicated in an independent cohort.

Points on this clone: Its antigen target is currently unknown. No quality values exist for individual bases; no much larger clone is one base distant.

In total, over 600 healthy bone marrow donors made up the cohort. At the time of sampling, all cohort members were nominally healthy, though unrecorded immune exposures were likely present. The donor tested CMV seronegative, placing the donor among the 300 to 450 seronegative members of the cohort. A peripheral blood sample was provided by each donor, and peripheral blood mononuclear cells were used for TCR beta sequencing. Genomic DNA extraction from the blood cell samples was performed with the Qiagen DNeasy Blood Extraction Kit. The library was built by means of the immunoSEQ multiplex PCR assay. For the multiplex PCR, a mixture combining 60 forward primers for TCR Vbeta segments and 13 reverse primers for TCR Jbeta segments was used. The CDR3 region of rearranged TCR beta genes was amplified from genomic DNA by a multiplex PCR assay. The Illumina HiSeq System was used to sequence the amplified TCR beta libraries as 87-base-pair reads. As for how the authors treated the data: A later analysis tallied around 82 million unique TCR beta chains across the 666 repertoires, and around 9.9 million of those chains were shared by two or more donors. To remove PCR and sequencing errors, raw reads were error-corrected and collapsed into unique sequences using a nearest-neighbor algorithm that merged closely related sequences. To assign V, D and J gene segments, CDR3 sequences were aligned to IMGT reference sequences. For a sequence to be retained, a match of at least six nucleotides was required to both a V gene segment and a J gene segment. A rearrangement was called productive if the CDR3 had no stop codons and remained in frame with V and J, and every other rearrangement was called non-productive. Following IMGT convention, CDR3 was defined as the stretch from the second conserved V-encoded cysteine to the conserved J-encoded phenylalanine. The earlier analysis of more than 450 of the donors excluded sequences that lacked an unambiguous match to a single V gene segment. An earlier analysis of several hundred of the donors called V segments functional above 56.7% productive rearrangements and segregating when the between-donor standard deviation exceeded 5%. A statistical classification framework was built to diagnose cytomegalovirus status from the catalog of TCR beta chain sequences. A later analysis assigned V and J genes by comparing TCR nucleotide sequences with IMGT/GENE-DB human TR gene sequences. Using the TCRdist pipeline, a later analysis assigned CDR3 sequences along with most-parsimonious VDJ recombination scenarios. In a later analysis, every TCR beta chain was defined by the combination of its CDR3 amino acid sequence and its V-gene family, and reads without a unique V-gene family were dropped. As a way to deal with suspected cross-contamination and a sequencing artifact, a later analysis dropped more than 500 nucleotide sequences that were highly shared and had low generation probability. A later analysis calculated a clonal expansion index for each public chain from normalized within-repertoire ranks of inferred template counts. In a later analysis, generation probabilities were computed using a VDJ recombination model fitted to out-of-frame rearrangements, and the results were checked against IGoR. In a later analysis, TCR-TCR, TCR-HLA and TCR-CMV co-occurrence was scored with hypergeometric tests, and a repertoire-size bias correction was applied to TCR pairs. In a later analysis, false discovery rates were estimated by permuting HLA or CMV assignments 20 times. In a later analysis, co-occurring TCRs were grouped with DBSCAN, and TCRdist sequence similarity was added when clustering was performed within HLA-allele-positive subsets. For co-occurrence clustering, repertoires with fewer than 30,000 or more than 120,000 public chains were excluded, along with 5 or 6 repertoires with anomalous nucleotide sharing. This is the immuneACCESS table as TCRdb keeps it, with only in-frame sequences that have V and J called. A part of the clones is gone; compared with another copy, unresolved V genes explain less than half, and the rest is unexplained. Clone size and the V and J calls come from that table; the DNA yielded D and trimming. The sample yields some 130,000 clones; about 74% were counted once. 7.3% of the sample is taken by the ten largest.

The CDR3 holds 15 amino acids from the cysteine to the phenylalanine. Only the CDR3 DNA is retained, 45 bases long and in frame from the first base. CDR1 KGHSH and CDR2 LQKENI are derived from the germline V gene. At the junction V is shortened by 0 bases and J by 6 bases, with 15 bases in between. Sequences were obtained from PBMCs. The TCR comes from a male donor in good health and CMV-seronegative. The sequence links TRBV18 to TRBJ2-7; no D gene is confidently identified. The DNA sequence is given as TGTGCCAGCTCACCACCAGCGACGTCCCTCCGCGAGCAGTACTTC. Translated, it gives CASSPPATSLREQYF.